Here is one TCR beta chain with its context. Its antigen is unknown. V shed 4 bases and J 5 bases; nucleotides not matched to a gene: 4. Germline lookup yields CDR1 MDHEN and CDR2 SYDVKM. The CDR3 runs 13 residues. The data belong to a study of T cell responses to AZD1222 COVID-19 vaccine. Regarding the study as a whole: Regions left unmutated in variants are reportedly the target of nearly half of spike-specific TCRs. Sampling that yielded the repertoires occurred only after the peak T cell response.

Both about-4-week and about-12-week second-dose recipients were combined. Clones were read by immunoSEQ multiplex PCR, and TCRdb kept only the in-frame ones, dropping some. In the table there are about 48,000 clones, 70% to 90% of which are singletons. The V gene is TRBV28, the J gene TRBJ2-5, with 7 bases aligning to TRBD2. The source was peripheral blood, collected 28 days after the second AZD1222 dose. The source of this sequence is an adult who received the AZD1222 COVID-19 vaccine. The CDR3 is CASSYGGGETQYF. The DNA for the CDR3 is TGTGCCAGCAGTTATGGGGGGGGTGAGACCCAGTACTTC.